Shown below are 13 T cell receptor beta chains from a single sample sequenced in a study of regulatory T cells in long-lasting Graves disease. The authors built TCR beta libraries using iRepertoire HTBI primers and Arm-PCR of CDR3 regions. TCRdb passed the multiplex PCR reads through MiXCR, listing each CDR3 protein once. This sample has over 250,000 distinct CDR3 sequences, with more than 20% found just once. Sample time point: persistent/refractory GD, antithyroid drugs over 5 years with positive TRAb. RNA isolated from PBMCs was used to make the TCR library. The starting material was peripheral blood mononuclear cells (PBMCs), obtained when the disease was refractory, from a patient treated with antithyroid drugs. Source of these receptors: a female donor with Graves disease.

The table lists this clonotype with many counts. This chain connects TRBV20-1 to TRBJ1-1; D remains unclear. The germline CDR1 and CDR2 sequences are DFQATT and SNEGSKA (reference sequence). V was shortened by 2 bases and J by 2 bases, with 9 bases between the two germline ends. CDR3 size: 13 residues. As DNA, the CDR3 is TGCAGTGCTAGACAGATATCTAACACTGAAGCTTTCTTT. Protein: CSARQISNTEAFF.

This chain connects TRBV2 to TRBJ2-7, with D hard to call. The V end lost 2 bases, the J end lost 3 bases, and 5 bases lay between the germline ends. This CDR3 is 12 amino acids long. The germline V gene has CDR1 SNHLY and CDR2 FYNNEI. CDR3 DNA: TGTGCCAGCAGTGAAACCCTCTACGAGCAGTACTTC. Translating gives CASSETLYEQYF. The entire variable domain, with the rest obtained from reference TRBV2 and TRBJ2-7, is as follows: EPEVTQTPSHQVTQMGQEVILRCVPISNHLYFYWYRQILGQKVEFLVSFYNNEISEKSEIFDDQFSVERPDGSNFTLKIRSTKLEDSAMYFCASSETLYEQYFGPGTRLTVT.

This clonotype was counted at least ten times. The J gene is TRBJ2-2, the V gene TRBV7-2; D is undetermined. V was shortened by 1 base and J by 4 bases, with 13 bases between the two germline ends. The CDR3 covers 16 residues. Germline CDR1 and CDR2: SGHTA and FQGNSA. The CDR3 DNA follows: TGTGCCAGCAGCTTAGGATACTCAGTGGGCACCGGGGAGCTGTTTTTT. Amino acids: CASSLGYSVGTGELFF. Complete variable domain (other parts from reference TRBV7-2 and TRBJ2-2): GAGVSQSPSNKVTEKGKDVELRCDPISGHTALYWYRQSLGQGLEFLIYFQGNSAPDKSGLPSDRFSAERTGGSVSTLTIQRTQQEDSAVYLCASSLGYSVGTGELFFGEGSRLTVL.

This clonotype was seen only a few times. The chain combines TRBV24-1 with TRBJ2-3; the D gene is possibly TRBD1 (6 bases). There are 16 residues in the CDR3. Trimming cost V 5 bases and J 0 bases, with 14 bases left between them. Germline V lookup: CDR1 KGHDR, CDR2 SFDVKD. DNA for the CDR3: TGTGCCACCAGTGGTCACGGACAGCCGAGCACAGATACGCAGTATTTT. Translating it yields CATSGHGQPSTDTQYF.

The chain carries TRBV5-1 and TRBJ1-1; D is perhaps TRBD1 (5 bases). The V and J ends lost 0 bases and 0 bases respectively, with 15 bases between them. The CDR3 extends over 17 amino acids. The V gene's germline CDR1 is SGHRS and CDR2 YFSETQ. The CDR3 region has the DNA TGCGCCAGCAGCTTGGTCTCACCGGGACGAGTGAACACTGAAGCTTTCTTT. Encoded protein: CASSLVSPGRVNTEAFF.

The chain uses TRBV27 and TRBJ1-5; tentatively, D is TRBD1 (6 bases). Looked up from germline, CDR1 is MNHEY and CDR2 is SMNVEV (reference sequence). The V end was cut by 5 bases, the J end by 2 bases, with 16 bases between. The CDR3 runs to 16 residues. The CDR3 loop reads CASSPAGGLGNQPQHF. CDR3 nucleotides: TGTGCCAGCAGTCCCGCCGGGGGGCTGGGCAATCAGCCCCAGCATTTT.

The chain couples TRBV12-3 or TRBV12-4 to TRBJ1-2; 10 bases align to TRBD1. The CDR3 runs to 16 residues. V lost 5 bases, J lost 3 bases, and 9 bases stayed unmatched. The CDR3: CASSPGQGIVDYGYTF. DNA for the CDR3: TGTGCCAGCAGTCCGGGACAGGGGATCGTAGACTATGGCTACACCTTC.

V usage is TRBV19 and J usage is TRBJ2-1, with 11 bases fitting TRBD1. The CDR3 sequence is 15 residues long. V was pared by 9 bases and J by 3 bases, with 7 bases of the junction left unmatched. Germline V gives CDR1 LNHDA, CDR2 SQIVND (reference sequence). The DNA of the CDR3 is TGTGCCAGCCGCCCGGGACAGGGGGACTACAATGAGCAGTTCTTC. Amino acids: CASRPGQGDYNEQFF.

This clonotype was observed many times. This chain links TRBV7-9 with TRBJ1-1, with 8 bases that match TRBD1. Germline CDR1 reads SEHNR; CDR2 reads FQNEAQ (reference sequence). V lost 5 bases to trimming and J lost 4 bases; unmatched junction nucleotides: 6. The CDR3 is 14 residues long. The CDR3 DNA is TGTGCCAGCAGCCCTGACAGGGGCGGCACTGAAGCTTTCTTT. Its protein is CASSPDRGGTEAFF.

This clonotype was seen only a few times. The V gene is TRBV6-2 or TRBV6-3, the J gene TRBJ1-1, with D possibly matching TRBD1 (6 bases). The V and J ends lost 7 bases and 1 base respectively, with 16 bases between them. CDR1 is MNHEY, CDR2 SVGEGT, per germline. CDR3 size: 15 residues. DNA for the CDR3: TGTGCCAGCACCTTCCCGGGGACATCGAACACTGAAGCTTTCTTT. Translation: CASTFPGTSNTEAFF.

The CDR3 DNA reads as TGTGCCAGCGGCATAGAACGCCCTCTATATGGCTACACCTTC. Its protein is CASGIERPLYGYTF. This chain links TRBV6-2 or TRBV6-3 with TRBJ1-2; D is uncertain. The CDR3 is 14 residues long. The V gene lost 8 bases and the J gene lost 5 bases, with 18 bases spanning the gap. Germline V CDR1 and CDR2: MNHEY, SVGEGT.

This clonotype was recorded many times. CDR3 sequence reads: CASSQDHSGPYGYTF. The DNA for the CDR3 is TGTGCCAGCAGCCAAGACCACAGCGGACCTTATGGCTACACCTTC. The chain uses TRBV3-1 and TRBJ1-2, with D uncertain. This CDR3 contains 15 residues. Germline V lookup: CDR1 LGHDT, CDR2 YNNKEL (reference sequence). The V and J ends lost 0 bases and 5 bases respectively, with 13 bases between them.

This clonotype was seen repeatedly, ten times or more. The chain couples TRBV30 to TRBJ2-5; 9 bases are shared with TRBD1. This CDR3 spans 12 amino acids. In germline, CDR1 is GTSNPN, CDR2 SVGIG (reference sequence). J lost 4 bases, V lost 8 bases, and 5 bases had no gene match. This CDR3 reads CAIDRGSETQYF. The CDR3 nucleotides read TGTGCCATCGACAGGGGGTCAGAGACCCAGTACTTC. The full variable domain, rest sourced from reference TRBV30 and TRBJ2-5, is SQTIHQWPATLVQPVGSPLSLECTVEGTSNPNLYWYRQAAGRGLQLLFYSVGIGQISSEVPQNLSASRPQDRQFILSSKKLLLSDSGFYLCAIDRGSETQYFGPGTRLLVL.